The entry that follows covers one T cell receptor (beta chain) sequence. The antigen is unknown. This entry belongs to a study of shared clonotypes between healthy human individuals. Data came from immunoSEQ multiplex PCR; TCRdb stores just in-frame clones and leaves some out. The table has around 1,000,000 clones, 77% seen once; the top ten hold roughly 0.9%. The germline CDR1 and CDR2 sequences are SGHVS and FNYEAQ. There are 14 residues in the CDR3. V gave up 1 base and J gave up 8 bases, with 11 bases separating them. Study-level results: The sharing of around 5% of naive CD4 clonotypes was seen across several donors.

The V gene is TRBV7-6, the J gene TRBJ2-2; D not certain. The receptor's source is a man younger than 35 in good health. Some clones in this sample may be carry-over from other donors' samples. Sequenced material: memory CD4+ T cells from PBMCs. Subset here: CD45RA-negative fraction. The CDR3 DNA follows: TGTGCCAGCAGCTTAGGTCCCCCTGGGGGGGAGCTGTTTTTT. This gives the protein CASSLGPPGGELFF.